This TCR beta chain originates from a study of blood T cell repertoires in COVID-19. The method was immunoSEQ multiplex PCR; TCRdb's version includes in-frame clones alone and lacks a portion of them. This sample carries about 190,000 clones, 70% to 90% of them seen once, and the ten largest clones take approximately 1.1%. CDR1 and CDR2 (germline): KGHDR, SFDVKD. CDR3 length equals 14 residues. The V end was cut by 6 bases, the J end by 9 bases, with 17 bases between. The material sequenced was peripheral blood. The TCR was taken from a man under 40 with acute or convalescent COVID-19. This sequence joins TRBV24-1 and TRBJ1-5; a possible D gene is TRBD1 (6 bases). The CDR3 spells CATSPTGPRGPQHF. The CDR3 nucleotides are TGTGCCACCAGTCCCACAGGGCCCAGGGGGCCCCAGCATTTT.